This T cell receptor beta chain was recovered during a study of blood T cell repertoires in COVID-19. Overall study: T cells, B-cell-depleted T cells, or PBMCs supplied cDNA or gDNA.

The method was immunoSEQ multiplex PCR; TCRdb's version includes in-frame clones alone and lacks a portion of them. In the table there are roughly 230,000 clones, about 82% of which are singletons. CDR3 length: 18 amino acids. Germline V gives CDR1 SGHDN, CDR2 FVKESK. With 3 bases clipped from V and 1 base from J, the junction kept 15 bases outside the gene matches. This sequence was found in a woman aged 55-70 years with active or convalescent COVID-19. The chain combines TRBV14 with TRBJ2-7; TRBD2 aligns across 7 bases. The sample consisted of peripheral blood. The CDR3 protein is CASSHHWIGRETSYEQYF. CDR3 nucleotide sequence: TGTGCCAGCAGCCATCACTGGATAGGGCGGGAGACGTCCTACGAGCAGTACTTC.